This T cell receptor (beta chain) was found in a study of PD-1 blockade in classical Hodgkin lymphoma. Repertoires were generated with immunoSEQ multiplex PCR, while TCRdb's copy carries only in-frame clones and drops some. The table lists 20,000 to 25,000 clones, over 60% of them singletons, with over 15% in the top ten. As regards this clone: Its target is not known.

Broader study findings: At C4D1, TCR diversity had climbed significantly for CD4+ cells, though not for CD8+ cells. What caused the repertoire differences, perhaps disease activity or prior therapy, remains undefined.

Germline loops: CDR1 SGHAT, CDR2 FQNNGV. The V gene lost 8 bases and the J gene lost 1 base, with 20 bases spanning the gap. The CDR3 length is 17 residues. Every patient had relapsed following autologous stem cell transplantation, and cohorts differed in brentuximab vedotin exposure. The chain is built from TRBV11-2 and TRBJ2-2, with D maybe TRBD1 (6 bases). Sequences were derived from peripheral blood mononuclear cells (PBMCs), sampled at baseline. The receptor's source is a human donor with classical Hodgkin lymphoma. CDR3 protein: CASPKQGHHGNTGELFF. CDR3 in DNA: TGTGCCAGCCCCAAACAGGGACATCACGGGAACACCGGGGAGCTGTTTTTT.